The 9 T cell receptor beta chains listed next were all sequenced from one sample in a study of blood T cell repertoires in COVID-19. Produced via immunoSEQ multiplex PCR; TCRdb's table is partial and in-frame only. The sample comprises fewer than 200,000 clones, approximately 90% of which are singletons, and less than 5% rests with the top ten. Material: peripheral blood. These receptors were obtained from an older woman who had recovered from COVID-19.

This CDR3 is CASSQTGGDITDTQYF. The CDR3 nucleotides are TGTGCCAGCAGTCAGACCGGGGGTGATATCACAGATACGCAGTATTTT. V gene TRBV5-5 combines with J gene TRBJ2-3, with a possible D match to TRBD2 (6 bases). CDR3 length equals 16 residues. CDR1 and CDR2 from the germline V gene are SGHKS and YYEKEE (reference sequence). V gave up 5 bases and J gave up 2 bases, with 18 bases separating them.

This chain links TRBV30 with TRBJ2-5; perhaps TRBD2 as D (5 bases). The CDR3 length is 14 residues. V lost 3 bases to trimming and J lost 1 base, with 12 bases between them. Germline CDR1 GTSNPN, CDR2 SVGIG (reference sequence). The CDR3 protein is CAWRDLAGQETQYF. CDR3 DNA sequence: TGTGCCTGGAGGGATTTGGCGGGCCAAGAGACCCAGTACTTC.

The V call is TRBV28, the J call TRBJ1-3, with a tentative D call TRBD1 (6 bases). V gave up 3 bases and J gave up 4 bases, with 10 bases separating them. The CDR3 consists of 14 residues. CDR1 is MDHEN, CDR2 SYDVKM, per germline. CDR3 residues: CASSFSGAGNTIYF. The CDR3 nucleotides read TGTGCCAGCAGTTTCTCAGGGGCGGGAAACACCATATATTTT. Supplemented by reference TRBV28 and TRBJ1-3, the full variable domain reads DVKVTQSSRYLVKRTGEKVFLECVQDMDHENMFWYRQDPGLGLRLIYFSYDVKMKEKGDIPEGYSVSREKKERFSLILESASTNQTSMYLCASSFSGAGNTIYFGEGSWLTVV.

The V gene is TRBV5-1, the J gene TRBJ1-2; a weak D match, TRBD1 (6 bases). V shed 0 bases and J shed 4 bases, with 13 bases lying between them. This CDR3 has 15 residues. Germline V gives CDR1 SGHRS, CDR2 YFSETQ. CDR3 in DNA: TGCGCCAGCAGCTTGGGGACAGTTGCCGGCTATGGCTACACCTTC. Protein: CASSLGTVAGYGYTF.

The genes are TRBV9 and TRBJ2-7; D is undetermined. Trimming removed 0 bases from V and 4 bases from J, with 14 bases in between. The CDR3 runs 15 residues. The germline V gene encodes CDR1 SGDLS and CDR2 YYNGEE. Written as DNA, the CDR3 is TGTGCCAGCAGCGTAGGTCCGGGTTCCGTTTACGAGCAGTACTTC. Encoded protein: CASSVGPGSVYEQYF.

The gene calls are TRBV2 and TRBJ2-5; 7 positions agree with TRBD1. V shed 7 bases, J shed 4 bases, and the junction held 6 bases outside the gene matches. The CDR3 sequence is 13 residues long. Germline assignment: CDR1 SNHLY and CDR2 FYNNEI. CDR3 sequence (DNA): TGTGCCAGCAACCAACAGGGGTCAGAGACCCAGTACTTC. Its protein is CASNQQGSETQYF. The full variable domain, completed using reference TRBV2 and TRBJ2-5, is EPEVTQTPSHQVTQMGQEVILRCVPISNHLYFYWYRQILGQKVEFLVSFYNNEISEKSEIFDDQFSVERPDGSNFTLKIRSTKLEDSAMYFCASNQQGSETQYFGPGTRLLVL.

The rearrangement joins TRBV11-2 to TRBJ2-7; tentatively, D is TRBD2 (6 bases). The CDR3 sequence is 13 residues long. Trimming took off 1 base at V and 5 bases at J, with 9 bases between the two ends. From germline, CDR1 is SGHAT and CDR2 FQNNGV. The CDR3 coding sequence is TGTGCCAGCAGCTTAGCCGGGACTGACGAGCAGTACTTC. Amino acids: CASSLAGTDEQYF.

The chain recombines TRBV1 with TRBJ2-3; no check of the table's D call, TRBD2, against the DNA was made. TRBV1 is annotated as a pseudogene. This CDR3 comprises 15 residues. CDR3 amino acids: CTSRRLAVSTSTQYF. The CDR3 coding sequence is TGCACCAGCAGGCGACTAGCGGTGAGCACAAGTACGCAGTATTTT.

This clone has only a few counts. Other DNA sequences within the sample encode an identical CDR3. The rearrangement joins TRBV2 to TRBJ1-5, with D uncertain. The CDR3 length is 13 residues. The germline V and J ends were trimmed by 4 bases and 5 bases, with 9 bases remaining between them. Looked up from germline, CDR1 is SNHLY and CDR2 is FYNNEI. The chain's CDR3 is CASSGTGDQPQHF. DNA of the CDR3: TGTGCCAGCAGTGGGACCGGGGATCAGCCCCAGCATTTT.